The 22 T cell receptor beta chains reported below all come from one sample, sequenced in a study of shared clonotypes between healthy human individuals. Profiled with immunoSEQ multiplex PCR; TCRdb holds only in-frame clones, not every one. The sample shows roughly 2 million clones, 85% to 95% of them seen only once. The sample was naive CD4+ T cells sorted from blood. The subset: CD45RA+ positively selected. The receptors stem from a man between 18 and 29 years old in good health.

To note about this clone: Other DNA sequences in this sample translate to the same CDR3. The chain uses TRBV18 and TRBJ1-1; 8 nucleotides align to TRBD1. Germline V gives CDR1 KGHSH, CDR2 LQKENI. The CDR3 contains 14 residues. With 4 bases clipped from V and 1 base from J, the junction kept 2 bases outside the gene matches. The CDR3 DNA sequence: TGTGCCAGCTCACTTGACAGGGGGAACACTGAAGCTTTCTTT. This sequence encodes CASSLDRGNTEAFF.

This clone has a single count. For the CDR3, the DNA is TGTGCCTGGAGTGTAAGCGGGAGAGGTACGCAGTATTTT. This gives the protein CAWSVSGRGTQYF. The rearrangement uses TRBV30 and TRBJ2-3, with 8 bases lining up with TRBD2. With V trimmed by 0 bases and J by 8 bases, 4 bases remained unmatched. The germline V gene has CDR1 GTSNPN and CDR2 SVGIG (reference sequence). This CDR3 is built from 13 residues. Supplemented by reference TRBV30 and TRBJ2-3, the full variable domain reads SQTIHQWPATLVQPVGSPLSLECTVEGTSNPNLYWYRQAAGRGLQLLFYSVGIGQISSEVPQNLSASRPQDRQFILSSKKLLLSDSGFYLCAWSVSGRGTQYFGPGTRLTVL.

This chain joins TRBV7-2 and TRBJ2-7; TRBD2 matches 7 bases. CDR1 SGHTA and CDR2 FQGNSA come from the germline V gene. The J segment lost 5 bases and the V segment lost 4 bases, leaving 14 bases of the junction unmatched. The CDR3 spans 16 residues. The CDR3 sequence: CASSSNPGLLRHEQYF. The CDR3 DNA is TGTGCCAGCAGCTCTAACCCGGGACTACTCCGCCACGAGCAGTACTTC.

CDR3 amino acids: CASSYERGVNEQFF. CDR3 DNA sequence: TGTGCCAGCAGTTACGAGCGGGGGGTCAATGAGCAGTTCTTC. The V and J genes are TRBV6-5 and TRBJ2-1; 9 positions agree with TRBD2. The V and J ends lost 2 bases and 6 bases, in that order; junction bases with no gene match: 2. Germline loops: CDR1 MNHEY, CDR2 SVGAGI. CDR3 size: 14 residues.

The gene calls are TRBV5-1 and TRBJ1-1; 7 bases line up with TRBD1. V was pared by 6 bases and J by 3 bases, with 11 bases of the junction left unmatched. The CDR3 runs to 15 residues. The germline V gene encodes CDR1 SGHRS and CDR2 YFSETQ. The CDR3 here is CASTLTGVGDTEAFF. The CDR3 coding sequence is TGCGCCAGCACTTTAACAGGGGTCGGAGACACTGAAGCTTTCTTT.

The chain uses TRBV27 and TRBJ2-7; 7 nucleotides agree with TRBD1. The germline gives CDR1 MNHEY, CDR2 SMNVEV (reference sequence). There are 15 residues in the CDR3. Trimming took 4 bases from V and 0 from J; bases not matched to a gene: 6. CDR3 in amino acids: CASSYRGWSSYEQYF. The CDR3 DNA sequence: TGTGCCAGCAGTTACAGGGGCTGGAGCTCCTACGAGCAGTACTTC.

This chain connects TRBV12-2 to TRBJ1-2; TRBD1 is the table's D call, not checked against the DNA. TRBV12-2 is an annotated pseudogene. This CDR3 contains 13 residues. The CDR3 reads CASRRQGPLGYTF. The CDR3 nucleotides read TGTGCAAGTCGCCGACAGGGCCCTCTAGGGTACACCTTC.

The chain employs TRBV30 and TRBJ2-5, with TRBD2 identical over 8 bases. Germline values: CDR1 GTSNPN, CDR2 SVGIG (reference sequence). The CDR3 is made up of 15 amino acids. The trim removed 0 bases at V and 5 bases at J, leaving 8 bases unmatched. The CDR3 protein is CAWSVRRGAGETQYF. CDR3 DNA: TGTGCCTGGAGTGTAAGGCGGGGGGCGGGTGAGACCCAGTACTTC.

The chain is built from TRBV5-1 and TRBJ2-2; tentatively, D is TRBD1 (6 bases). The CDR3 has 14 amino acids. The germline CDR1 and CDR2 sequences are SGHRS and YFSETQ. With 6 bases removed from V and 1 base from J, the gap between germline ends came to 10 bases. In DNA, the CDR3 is TGCGCCAGCACCATGACAGGGAACACCGGGGAGCTGTTTTTT. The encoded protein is CASTMTGNTGELFF.

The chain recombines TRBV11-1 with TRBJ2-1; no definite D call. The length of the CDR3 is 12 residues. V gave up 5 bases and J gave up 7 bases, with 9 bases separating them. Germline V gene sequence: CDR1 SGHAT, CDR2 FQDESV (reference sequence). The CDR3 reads CASSPQANEQFF. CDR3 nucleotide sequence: TGTGCCAGCAGCCCCCAGGCGAATGAGCAGTTCTTC.

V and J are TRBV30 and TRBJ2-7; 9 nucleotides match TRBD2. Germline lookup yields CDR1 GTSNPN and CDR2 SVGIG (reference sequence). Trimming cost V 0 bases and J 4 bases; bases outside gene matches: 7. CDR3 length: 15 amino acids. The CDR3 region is CAWSVQVAGVYEQYF. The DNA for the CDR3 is TGTGCCTGGAGTGTACAGGTAGCGGGAGTGTACGAGCAGTACTTC.

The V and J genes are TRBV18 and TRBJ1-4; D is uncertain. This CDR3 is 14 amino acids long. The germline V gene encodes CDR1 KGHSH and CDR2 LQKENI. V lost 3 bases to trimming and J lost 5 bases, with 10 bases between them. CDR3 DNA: TGTGCCAGCTCACCCAACGGGGTAAATGAAAAACTGTTTTTT. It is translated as CASSPNGVNEKLFF.

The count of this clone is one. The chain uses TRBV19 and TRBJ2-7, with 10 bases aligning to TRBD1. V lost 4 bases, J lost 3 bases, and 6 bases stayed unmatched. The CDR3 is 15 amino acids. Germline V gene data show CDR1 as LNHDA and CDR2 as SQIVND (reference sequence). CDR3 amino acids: CASSTTGQGIYEQYF. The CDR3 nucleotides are TGTGCCAGTAGTACAACGGGACAGGGGATCTACGAGCAGTACTTC.

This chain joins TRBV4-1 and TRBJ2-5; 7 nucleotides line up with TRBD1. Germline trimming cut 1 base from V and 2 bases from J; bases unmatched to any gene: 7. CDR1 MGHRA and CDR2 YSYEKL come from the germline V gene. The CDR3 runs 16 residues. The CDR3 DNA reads TGCGCCAGCAGCCAAGTCCCCGGGACAGCACAAGAGACCCAGTACTTC. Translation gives CASSQVPGTAQETQYF.

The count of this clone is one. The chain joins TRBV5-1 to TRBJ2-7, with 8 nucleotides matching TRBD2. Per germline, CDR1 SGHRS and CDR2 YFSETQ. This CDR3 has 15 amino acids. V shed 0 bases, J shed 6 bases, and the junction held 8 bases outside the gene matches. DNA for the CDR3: TGCGCCAGCAGCTTGGAAGGCGGGAGGAGGAGCGAGCAGTACTTC. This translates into CASSLEGGRRSEQYF.

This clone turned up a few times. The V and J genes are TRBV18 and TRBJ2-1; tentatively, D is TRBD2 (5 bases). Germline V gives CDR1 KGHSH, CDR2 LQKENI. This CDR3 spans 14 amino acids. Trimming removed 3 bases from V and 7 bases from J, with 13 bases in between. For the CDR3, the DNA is TGTGCCAGCTCACCCCCAGGAGGTCTTAATGAGCAGTTCTTC. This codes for CASSPPGGLNEQFF. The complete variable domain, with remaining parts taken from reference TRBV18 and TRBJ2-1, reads NAGVMQNPRHLVRRRGQEARLRCSPMKGHSHVYWYRQLPEEGLKFMVYLQKENIIDESGMPKERFSAEFPKEGPSILRIQQVVRGDSAAYFCASSPPGGLNEQFFGPGTRLTVL.

The CDR3 DNA sequence: TGCGCCAGCAGCTCTACCCGGACAGATAACACTGAAGCTTTCTTT. It specifies CASSSTRTDNTEAFF. The V call is TRBV5-1, the J call TRBJ1-1, with D perhaps TRBD1 (6 bases). CDR1 is SGHRS and CDR2 is YFSETQ in the germline V gene. The CDR3 is 15 residues long. Trimming took off 3 bases at V and 2 bases at J, with 14 bases between the two ends.

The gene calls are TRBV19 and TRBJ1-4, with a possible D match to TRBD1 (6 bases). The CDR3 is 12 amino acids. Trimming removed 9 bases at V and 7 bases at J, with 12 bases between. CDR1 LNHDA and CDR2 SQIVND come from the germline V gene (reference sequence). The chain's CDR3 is CASSQGLEKLFF. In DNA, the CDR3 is TGTGCCAGCTCACAGGGACTTGAAAAACTGTTTTTT.

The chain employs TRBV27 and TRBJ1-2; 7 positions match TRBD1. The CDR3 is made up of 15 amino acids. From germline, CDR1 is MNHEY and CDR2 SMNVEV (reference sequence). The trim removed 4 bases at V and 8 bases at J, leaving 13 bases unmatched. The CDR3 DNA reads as TGTGCCAGCAGTTCCGCGGGACAGACCGAGAGGGGCTACACCTTC. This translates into CASSSAGQTERGYTF.

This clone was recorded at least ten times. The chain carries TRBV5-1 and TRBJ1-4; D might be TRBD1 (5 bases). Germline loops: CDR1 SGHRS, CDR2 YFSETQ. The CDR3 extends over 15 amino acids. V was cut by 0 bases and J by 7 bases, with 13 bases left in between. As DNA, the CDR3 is TGCGCCAGCAGCTTGGAGCCCTCGGGGGGTGAAAAACTGTTTTTT. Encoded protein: CASSLEPSGGEKLFF.

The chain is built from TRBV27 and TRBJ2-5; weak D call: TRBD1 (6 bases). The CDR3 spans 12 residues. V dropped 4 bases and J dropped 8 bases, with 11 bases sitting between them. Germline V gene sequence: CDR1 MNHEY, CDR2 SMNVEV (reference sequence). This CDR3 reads CASSSTGKTQYF. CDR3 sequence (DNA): TGTGCCAGCAGTTCTACAGGGAAAACCCAGTACTTC.

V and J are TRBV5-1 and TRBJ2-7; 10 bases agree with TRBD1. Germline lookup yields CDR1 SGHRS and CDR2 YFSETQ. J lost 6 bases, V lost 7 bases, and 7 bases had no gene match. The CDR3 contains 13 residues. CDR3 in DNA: TGCGCCAGCGCGGGGACAGGGGAGGGCGAGCAGTACTTC. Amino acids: CASAGTGEGEQYF.